This T cell receptor beta chain was recorded in a study of T cell responses to AZD1222 COVID-19 vaccine. Notes on the study in general: Among spike-specific TCRs, nearly half reportedly target unmutated variant regions.

TCRdb keeps only in-frame clones here, not all; method: immunoSEQ multiplex PCR. Of 77,000 or so clones in the sample, 80% to 90% were seen once. With regard to this clone: Antigen: not known.

Trimming stripped 4 bases from V and 0 bases from J, with 16 bases between. The CDR3 extends over 16 amino acids. Germline values: CDR1 LGHDT, CDR2 YNNKEL (reference sequence). This TCR was recovered from an adult in good health. The rearrangement uses TRBV3-1 (or the pseudogene TRBV3-2) and TRBJ2-7; either TRBD1 or TRBD2 may supply D (7 bases each). The starting material was peripheral blood, obtained on day 0 of AZD1222 vaccination. This CDR3 reads CASSPPGGAISYEQYF. The CDR3 DNA is TGTGCCAGCAGCCCTCCAGGGGGGGCGATCTCCTACGAGCAGTACTTC.